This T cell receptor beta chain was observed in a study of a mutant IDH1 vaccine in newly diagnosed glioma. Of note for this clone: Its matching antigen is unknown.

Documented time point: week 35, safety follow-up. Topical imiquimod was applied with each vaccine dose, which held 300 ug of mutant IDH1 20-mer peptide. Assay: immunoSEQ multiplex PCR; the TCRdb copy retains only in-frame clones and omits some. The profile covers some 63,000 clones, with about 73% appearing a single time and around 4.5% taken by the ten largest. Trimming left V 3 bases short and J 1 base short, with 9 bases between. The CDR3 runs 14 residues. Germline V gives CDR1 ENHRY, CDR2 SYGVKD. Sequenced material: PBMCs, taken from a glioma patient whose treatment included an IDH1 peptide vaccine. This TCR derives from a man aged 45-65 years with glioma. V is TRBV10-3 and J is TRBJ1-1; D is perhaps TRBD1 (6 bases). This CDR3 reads CAISEGQRNTEAFF. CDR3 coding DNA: TGTGCCATCAGTGAAGGACAGAGGAACACTGAAGCTTTCTTT.